This T cell receptor (beta chain) was obtained from a study of control samples from healthy donors and cancer patients. With 3 bases clipped from V and 7 bases from J, the junction kept 11 bases outside the gene matches. The CDR3 length is 15 residues. Germline V gene data show CDR1 as GTSNPN and CDR2 as SVGIG (reference sequence). Data came from immunoSEQ multiplex PCR; TCRdb stores just in-frame clones and leaves some out. This sample has 100,000 to 150,000 clones; 87% occur once, and the top ten carry around 2%. The sequenced sample was blood. V gene TRBV30 combines with J gene TRBJ2-2; 7 bases align to TRBD1. The receptor was isolated from a man aged 18 to 29 in good health. The CDR3 DNA follows: TGTGCCTGGAGAACCAGACAGGGCGAGAGCGGGGAGCTGTTTTTT. Residues: CAWRTRQGESGELFF.